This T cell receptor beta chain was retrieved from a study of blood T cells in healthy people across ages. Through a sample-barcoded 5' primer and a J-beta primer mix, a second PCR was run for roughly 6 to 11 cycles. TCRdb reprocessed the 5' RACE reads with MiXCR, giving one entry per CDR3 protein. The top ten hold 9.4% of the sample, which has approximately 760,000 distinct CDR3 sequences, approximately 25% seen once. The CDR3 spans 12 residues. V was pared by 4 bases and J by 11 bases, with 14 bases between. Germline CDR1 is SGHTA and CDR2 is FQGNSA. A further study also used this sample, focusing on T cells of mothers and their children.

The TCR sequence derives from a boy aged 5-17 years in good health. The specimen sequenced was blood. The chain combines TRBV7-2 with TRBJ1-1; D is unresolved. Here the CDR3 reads CASSSNRVLAFF. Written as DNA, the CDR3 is TGTGCCAGCAGCTCCAATCGTGTGTTGGCTTTCTTT.